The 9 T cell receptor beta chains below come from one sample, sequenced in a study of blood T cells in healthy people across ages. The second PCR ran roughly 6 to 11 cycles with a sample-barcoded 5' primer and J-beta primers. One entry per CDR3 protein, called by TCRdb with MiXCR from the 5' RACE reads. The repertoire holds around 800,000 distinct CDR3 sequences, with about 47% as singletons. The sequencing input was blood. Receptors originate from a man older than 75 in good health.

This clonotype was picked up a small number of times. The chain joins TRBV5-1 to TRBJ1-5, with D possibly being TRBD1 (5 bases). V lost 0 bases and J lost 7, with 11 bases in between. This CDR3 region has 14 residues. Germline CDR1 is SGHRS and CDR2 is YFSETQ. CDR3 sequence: CASSLEAGGQPQHF. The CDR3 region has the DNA TGCGCCAGCAGCTTGGAGGCGGGGGGGCAGCCCCAGCATTTT.

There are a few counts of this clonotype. The CDR3 loop is CASSLTVTSYEQYF. In DNA form, the CDR3 reads TGTGCCAGCAGCTTAACAGTAACCTCCTACGAGCAGTACTTC. V and J are TRBV7-2 and TRBJ2-7; D is ambiguous. Germline loops: CDR1 SGHTA, CDR2 FQGNSA. CDR3 size: 14 residues. Trimming removed 2 bases at V and 0 bases at J, with 8 bases between.

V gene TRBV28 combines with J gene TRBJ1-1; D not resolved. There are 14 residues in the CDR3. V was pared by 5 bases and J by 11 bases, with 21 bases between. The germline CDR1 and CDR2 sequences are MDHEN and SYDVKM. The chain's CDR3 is CASSTPGSFMEAFF. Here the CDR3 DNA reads TGTGCCAGCAGTACCCCGGGGTCCTTCATGGAGGCTTTCTTT.

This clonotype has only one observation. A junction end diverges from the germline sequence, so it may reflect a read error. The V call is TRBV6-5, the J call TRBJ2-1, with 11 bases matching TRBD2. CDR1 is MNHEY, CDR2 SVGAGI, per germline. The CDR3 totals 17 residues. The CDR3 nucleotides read TGTGCCAGCAGTTACTCAGGGCTAGCGGGAGGAAATGACGAGCAGTTATTC. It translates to CASSYSGLAGGNDEQLF.

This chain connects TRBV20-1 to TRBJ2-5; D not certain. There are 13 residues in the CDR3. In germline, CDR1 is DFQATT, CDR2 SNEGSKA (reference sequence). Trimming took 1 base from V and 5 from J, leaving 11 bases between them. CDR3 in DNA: TGCAGTGCTAGAGGGGCCTCGGTGGAGACCCAGTACTTC. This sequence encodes CSARGASVETQYF.

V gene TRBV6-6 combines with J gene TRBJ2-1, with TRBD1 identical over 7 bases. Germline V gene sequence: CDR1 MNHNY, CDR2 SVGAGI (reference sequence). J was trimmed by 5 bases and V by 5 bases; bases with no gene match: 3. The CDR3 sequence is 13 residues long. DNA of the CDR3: TGTGCCAGCAGTAATAGGGGGCACAATGAGCAGTTCTTC. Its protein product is CASSNRGHNEQFF.

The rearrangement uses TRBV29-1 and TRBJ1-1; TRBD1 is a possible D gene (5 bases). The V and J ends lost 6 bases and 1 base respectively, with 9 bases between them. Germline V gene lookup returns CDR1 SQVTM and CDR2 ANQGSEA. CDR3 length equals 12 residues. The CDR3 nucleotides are TGCAGCGTCCCGGACACGAACACTGAAGCTTTCTTT. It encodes CSVPDTNTEAFF.

CDR3 nucleotide sequence: TGTGCCAGCAGCTCCCGCAACACAGATACGCAGTATTTT. Its translation: CASSSRNTDTQYF. The J gene is TRBJ2-3, the V gene TRBV7-3; D unresolved. CDR1 is SGHTA and CDR2 is FQGTGA in the germline V gene. V gave up 4 bases and J gave up 2 bases, with 7 bases separating them. CDR3 length equals 13 residues.

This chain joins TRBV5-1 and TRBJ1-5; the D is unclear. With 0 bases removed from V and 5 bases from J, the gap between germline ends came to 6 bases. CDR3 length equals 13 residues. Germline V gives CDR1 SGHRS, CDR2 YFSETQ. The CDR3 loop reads CASSLATDQPQHF. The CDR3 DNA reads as TGCGCCAGCAGCTTGGCAACGGATCAGCCCCAGCATTTT.